This TCR beta chain was sequenced for a study of identical twins' blood T cells. Turning to the study itself: Roughly 51 million reads covered roughly 6 alpha-chain and roughly 6 beta-chain libraries.

This clonotype was seen only a few times. As yet, its antigen is unknown. The three twin pairs were reared together, likely meeting the same infections. Findings and limits, study-wide: Shared CDR3 clonotype counts tracked mainly the product of cloneset sizes. Twins shared more top CDR3 clonotypes than unrelated donors did.

One entry per CDR3 protein, called by TCRdb with MiXCR from the 5' RACE reads. The sample lists fewer than 450,000 distinct CDR3 sequences, roughly 30% occurring once. CDR1 is SNHLY and CDR2 is FYNNEI in the germline V gene. V dropped 8 bases and J dropped 6 bases, with 21 bases sitting between them. This CDR3 has 15 residues. The sequencing input was PBMCs. The genes are TRBV2 and TRBJ2-3, with D perhaps matching TRBD1 (6 bases). This clonotype was obtained from a woman aged 18-55 years in good health. CDR3 residues: CASSVNGLRGDTQYF. Written as DNA, the CDR3 is TGTGCCAGCTCTGTGAACGGCCTTAGGGGGGATACGCAGTATTTT.